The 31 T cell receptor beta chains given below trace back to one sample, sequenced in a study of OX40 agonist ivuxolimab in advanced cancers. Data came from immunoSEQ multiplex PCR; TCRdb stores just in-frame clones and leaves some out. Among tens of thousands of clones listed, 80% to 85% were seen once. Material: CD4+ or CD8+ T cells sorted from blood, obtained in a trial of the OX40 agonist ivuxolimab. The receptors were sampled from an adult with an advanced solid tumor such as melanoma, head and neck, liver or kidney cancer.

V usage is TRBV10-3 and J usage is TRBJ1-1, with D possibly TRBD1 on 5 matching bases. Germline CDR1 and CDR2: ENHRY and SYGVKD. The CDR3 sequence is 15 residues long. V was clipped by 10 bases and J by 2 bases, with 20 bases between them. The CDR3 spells CASIGTPTGNTEAFF. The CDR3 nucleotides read TGTGCCAGCATCGGGACCCCCACGGGTAACACTGAAGCTTTCTTT.

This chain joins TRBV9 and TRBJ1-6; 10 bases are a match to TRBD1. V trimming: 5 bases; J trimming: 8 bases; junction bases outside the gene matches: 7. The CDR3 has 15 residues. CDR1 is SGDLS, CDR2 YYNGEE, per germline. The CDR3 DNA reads TGTGCCAGCAGGGGGGATGGGACAGGGGATTCACCCCTCCACTTT. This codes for CASRGDGTGDSPLHF. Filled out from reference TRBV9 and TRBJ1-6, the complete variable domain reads DSGVTQTPKHLITATGQRVTLRCSPRSGDLSVYWYQQSLDQGLQFLIQYYNGEERAKGNILERFSAQQFPDLHSELNLSSLELGDSALYFCASRGDGTGDSPLHFGNGTRLTVT.

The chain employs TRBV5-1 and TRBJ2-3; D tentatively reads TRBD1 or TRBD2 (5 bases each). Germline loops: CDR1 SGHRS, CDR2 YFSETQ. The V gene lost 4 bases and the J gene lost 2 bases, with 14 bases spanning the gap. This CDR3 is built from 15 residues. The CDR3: CASSPPRDHTDTQYF. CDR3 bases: TGCGCCAGCAGCCCTCCCCGGGACCACACAGATACGCAGTATTTT.

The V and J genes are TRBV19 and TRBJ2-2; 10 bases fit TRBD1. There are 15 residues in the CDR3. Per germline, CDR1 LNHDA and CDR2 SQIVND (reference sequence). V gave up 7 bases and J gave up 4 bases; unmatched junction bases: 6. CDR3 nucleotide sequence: TGTGCCAGTATGACCGGGACAGGGGCCACCGGGGAGCTGTTTTTT. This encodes CASMTGTGATGELFF.

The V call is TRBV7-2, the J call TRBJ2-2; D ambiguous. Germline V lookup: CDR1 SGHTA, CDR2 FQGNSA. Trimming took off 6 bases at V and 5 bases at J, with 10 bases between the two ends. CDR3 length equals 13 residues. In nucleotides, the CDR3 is TGTGCCAGCAGTCTCTCCTCAACCGGGGAGCTGTTTTTT. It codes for CASSLSSTGELFF.

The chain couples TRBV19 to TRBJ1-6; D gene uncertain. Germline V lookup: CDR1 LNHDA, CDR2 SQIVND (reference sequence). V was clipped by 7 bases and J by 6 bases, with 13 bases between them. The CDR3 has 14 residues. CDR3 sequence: CASKSHSRNSPLHF. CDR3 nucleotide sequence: TGTGCCAGTAAATCCCACTCGCGTAATTCACCCCTCCACTTT.

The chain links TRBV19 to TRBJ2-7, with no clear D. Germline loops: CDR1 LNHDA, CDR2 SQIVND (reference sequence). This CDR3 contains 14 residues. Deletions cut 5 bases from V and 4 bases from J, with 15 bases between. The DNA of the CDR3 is TGTGCCAGTAGTTCCGACGGTTACCTGTACGAGCAGTACTTC. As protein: CASSSDGYLYEQYF.

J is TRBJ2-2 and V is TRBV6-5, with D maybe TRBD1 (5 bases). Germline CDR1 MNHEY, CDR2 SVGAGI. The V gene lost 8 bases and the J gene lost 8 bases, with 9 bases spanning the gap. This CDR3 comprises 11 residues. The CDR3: CASPRGGELFF. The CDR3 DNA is TGTGCCAGCCCTAGGGGTGGGGAGCTGTTTTTT.

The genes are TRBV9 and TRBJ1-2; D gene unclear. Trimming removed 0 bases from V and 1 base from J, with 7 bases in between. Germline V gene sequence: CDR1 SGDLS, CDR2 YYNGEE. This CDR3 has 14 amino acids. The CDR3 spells CASSVGSFNYGYTF. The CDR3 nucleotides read TGTGCCAGCAGCGTAGGGTCCTTTAACTATGGCTACACCTTC.

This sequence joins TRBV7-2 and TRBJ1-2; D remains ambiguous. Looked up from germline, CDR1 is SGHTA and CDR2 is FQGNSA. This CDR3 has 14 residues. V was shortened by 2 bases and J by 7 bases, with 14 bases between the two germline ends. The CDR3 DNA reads TGTGCCAGCAGCTTAAGTCAAGGGTTAGGTGGCTACACCTTC. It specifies CASSLSQGLGGYTF. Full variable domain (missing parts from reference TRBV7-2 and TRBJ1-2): GAGVSQSPSNKVTEKGKDVELRCDPISGHTALYWYRQSLGQGLEFLIYFQGNSAPDKSGLPSDRFSAERTGGSVSTLTIQRTQQEDSAVYLCASSLSQGLGGYTFGSGTRLTVV.

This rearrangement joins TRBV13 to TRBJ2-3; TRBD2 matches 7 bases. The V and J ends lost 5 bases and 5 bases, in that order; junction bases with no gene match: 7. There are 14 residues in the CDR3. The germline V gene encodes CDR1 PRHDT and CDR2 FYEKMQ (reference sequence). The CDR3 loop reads CASSVTSRVDTQYF. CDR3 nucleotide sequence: TGTGCCAGCAGCGTGACTAGCCGGGTAGATACGCAGTATTTT.

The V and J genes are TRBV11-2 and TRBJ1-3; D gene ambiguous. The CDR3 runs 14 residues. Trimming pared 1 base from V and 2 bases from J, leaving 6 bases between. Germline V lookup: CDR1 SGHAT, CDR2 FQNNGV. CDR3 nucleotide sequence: TGTGCCAGCAGCTTAGGCCTGCCTGGAAACACCATATATTTT. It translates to CASSLGLPGNTIYF.

The CDR3 coding sequence is TGTGCCAGCAGTCTAGGACAGGGTACAGAGACCCAGTACTTC. Encoded protein: CASSLGQGTETQYF. The chain is built from TRBV6-1 and TRBJ2-5, with 8 bases aligning to TRBD1. Germline lookup yields CDR1 MNHNS and CDR2 SASEGT. This CDR3 is 14 amino acids long. Trimming cost V 5 bases and J 4 bases; bases outside gene matches: 6.

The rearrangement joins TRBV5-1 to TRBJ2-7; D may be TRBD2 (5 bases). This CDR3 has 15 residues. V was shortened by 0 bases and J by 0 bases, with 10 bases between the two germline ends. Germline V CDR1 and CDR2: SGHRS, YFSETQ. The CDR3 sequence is CASSLAPEDSYEQYF. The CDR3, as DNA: TGCGCCAGCAGCTTGGCGCCGGAGGACTCCTACGAGCAGTACTTC. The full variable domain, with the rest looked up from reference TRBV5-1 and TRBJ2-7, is KAGVTQTPRYLIKTRGQQVTLSCSPISGHRSVSWYQQTPGQGLQFLFEYFSETQRNKGNFPGRFSGRQFSNSRSEMNVSTLELGDSALYLCASSLAPEDSYEQYFGPGTRLTVT.

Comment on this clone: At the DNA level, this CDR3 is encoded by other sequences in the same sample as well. CDR3 in amino acids: CASSRDRGGNQPQHF. The CDR3 nucleotides are TGTGCCAGCAGCCGGGACAGGGGGGGAAATCAGCCCCAGCATTTT. The chain employs TRBV7-9 and TRBJ1-5, with 11 bases lining up with TRBD1. The V gene's germline CDR1 is SEHNR and CDR2 FQNEAQ (reference sequence). This CDR3 comprises 15 residues. V trimming: 5 bases; J trimming: 4 bases; junction bases outside the gene matches: 4.

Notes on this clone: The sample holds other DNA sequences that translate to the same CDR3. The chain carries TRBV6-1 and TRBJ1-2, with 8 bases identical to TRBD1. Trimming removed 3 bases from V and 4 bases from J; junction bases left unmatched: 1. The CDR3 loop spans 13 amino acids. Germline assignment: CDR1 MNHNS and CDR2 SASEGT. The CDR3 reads CASSEGTGYGYTF. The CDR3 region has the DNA TGTGCCAGCAGTGAGGGGACAGGCTATGGCTACACCTTC.

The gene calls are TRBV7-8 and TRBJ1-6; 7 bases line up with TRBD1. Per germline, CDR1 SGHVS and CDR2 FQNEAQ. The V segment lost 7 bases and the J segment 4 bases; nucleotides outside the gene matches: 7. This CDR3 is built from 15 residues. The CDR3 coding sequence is TGTGCCAGCACCCCCCAGACAGGGTATAATTCACCCCTCCACTTT. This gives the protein CASTPQTGYNSPLHF.

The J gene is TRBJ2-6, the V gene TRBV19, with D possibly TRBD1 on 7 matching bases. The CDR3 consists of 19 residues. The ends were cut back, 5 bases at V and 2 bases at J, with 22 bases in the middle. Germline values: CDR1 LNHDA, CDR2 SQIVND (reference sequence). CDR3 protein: CASSSLGGGGKAGANVLTF. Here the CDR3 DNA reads TGTGCCAGTAGTTCCCTGGGCGGAGGGGGCAAAGCTGGGGCCAACGTCCTGACTTTC. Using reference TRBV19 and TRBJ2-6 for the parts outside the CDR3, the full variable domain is DGGITQSPKYLFRKEGQNVTLSCEQNLNHDAMYWYRQDPGQGLRLIYYSQIVNDFQKGDIAEGYSVSREKKESFPLTVTSAQKNPTAFYLCASSSLGGGGKAGANVLTFGAGSRLTVL.

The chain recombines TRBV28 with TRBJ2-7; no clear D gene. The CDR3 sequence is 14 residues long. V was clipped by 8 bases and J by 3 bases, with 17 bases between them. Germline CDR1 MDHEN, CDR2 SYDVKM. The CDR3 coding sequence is TGTGCCAGCCTCGCTTCGGGTGGTAACTACGAGCAGTACTTC. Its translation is CASLASGGNYEQYF.

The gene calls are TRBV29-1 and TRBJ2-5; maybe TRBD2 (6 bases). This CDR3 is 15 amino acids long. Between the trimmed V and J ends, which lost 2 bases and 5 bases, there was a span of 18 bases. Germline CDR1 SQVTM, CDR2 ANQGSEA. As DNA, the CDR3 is TGCAGCGTTGAACCCCCAGCGGGTGAGGGGGAGACCCAGTACTTC. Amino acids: CSVEPPAGEGETQYF. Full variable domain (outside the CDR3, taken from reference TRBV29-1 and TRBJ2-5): SAVISQKPSRDICQRGTSLTIQCQVDSQVTMMFWYRQQPGQSLTLIATANQGSEATYESGFVIDKFPISRPNLTFSTLTVSNMSPEDSSIYLCSVEPPAGEGETQYFGPGTRLLVL.

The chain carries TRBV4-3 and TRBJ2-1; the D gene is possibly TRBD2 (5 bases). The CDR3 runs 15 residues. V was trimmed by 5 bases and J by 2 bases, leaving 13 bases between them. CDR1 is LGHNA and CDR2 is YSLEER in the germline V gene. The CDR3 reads CASSWTLGPYNEQFF. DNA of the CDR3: TGCGCCAGCAGCTGGACTCTGGGCCCCTACAATGAGCAGTTCTTC.

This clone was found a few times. CDR3: CASSPRQVGKTEAFF. CDR3 sequence (DNA): TGTGCCAGCAGCCCACGGCAGGTTGGGAAGACTGAAGCTTTCTTT. The V and J genes are TRBV27 and TRBJ1-1; no reliable D call. The germline CDR1 and CDR2 sequences are MNHEY and SMNVEV (reference sequence). This CDR3 is built from 15 residues. The ends were cut back, 6 bases at V and 5 bases at J, with 19 bases in the middle.

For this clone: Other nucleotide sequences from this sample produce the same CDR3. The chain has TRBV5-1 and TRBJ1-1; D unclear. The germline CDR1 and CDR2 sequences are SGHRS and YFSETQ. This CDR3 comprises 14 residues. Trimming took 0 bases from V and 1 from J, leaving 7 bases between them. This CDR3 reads CASSLEGRNTEAFF. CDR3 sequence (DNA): TGCGCCAGCAGCTTGGAGGGCAGGAACACTGAAGCTTTCTTT.

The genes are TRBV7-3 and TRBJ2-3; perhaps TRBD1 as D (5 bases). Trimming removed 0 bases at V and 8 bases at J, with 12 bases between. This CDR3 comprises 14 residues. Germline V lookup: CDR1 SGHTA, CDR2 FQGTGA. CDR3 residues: CASSLTADRSTQYF. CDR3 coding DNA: TGTGCCAGCAGCTTAACCGCCGACAGAAGTACGCAGTATTTT. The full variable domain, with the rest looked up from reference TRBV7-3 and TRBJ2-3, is GAGVSQTPSNKVTEKGKYVELRCDPISGHTALYWYRQSLGQGPEFLIYFQGTGAADDSGLPNDRFFAVRPEGSVSTLKIQRTERGDSAVYLCASSLTADRSTQYFGPGTRLTVL.

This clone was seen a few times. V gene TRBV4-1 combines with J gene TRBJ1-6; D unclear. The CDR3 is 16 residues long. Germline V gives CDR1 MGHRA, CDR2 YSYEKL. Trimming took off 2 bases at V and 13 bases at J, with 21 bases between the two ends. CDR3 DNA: TGCGCCAGCAGCCAACATTCCCGGACCGGTGGTACGCCCCTCCACTTT. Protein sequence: CASSQHSRTGGTPLHF.

The CDR3: CASSLEYPEPEAFF. The CDR3 DNA follows: TGTGCCAGCAGCTTGGAGTACCCAGAACCTGAAGCTTTCTTT. The chain has TRBV5-4 and TRBJ1-1; D gene ambiguous. The CDR3 extends over 14 amino acids. The V end lost 0 bases, the J end lost 6 bases, and 12 bases lay between the germline ends. Germline V lookup: CDR1 SGHNT, CDR2 YYREEE (reference sequence). Full variable domain (rest looked up from reference TRBV5-4 and TRBJ1-1): ETGVTQSPTHLIKTRGQQVTLRCSSQSGHNTVSWYQQALGQGPQFIFQYYREEENGRGNFPPRFSGLQFPNYSSELNVNALELDDSALYLCASSLEYPEPEAFFGQGTRLTVV.

The chain's CDR3 is CAGSRTVGGEKLFF. The CDR3 nucleotides are TGTGCCGGCTCCAGGACAGTCGGCGGTGAAAAACTGTTTTTT. The chain combines TRBV25-1 with TRBJ1-4, with a tentative D call TRBD1 (6 bases). Trimming removed 11 bases at V and 7 bases at J, with 20 bases between. The CDR3 has 14 residues. Per germline, CDR1 MGHDK and CDR2 SYGVNS.

The CDR3 region has the DNA TGTGCCAGCAGTGAGAGGGGACGGAACTATGGCTACACCTTC. This sequence encodes CASSERGRNYGYTF. V and J are TRBV6-1 and TRBJ1-2, with a tentative D call TRBD1 (5 bases). The CDR3 has 14 amino acids. With 3 bases removed from V and 2 bases from J, the gap between germline ends came to 10 bases. Per germline, CDR1 MNHNS and CDR2 SASEGT.

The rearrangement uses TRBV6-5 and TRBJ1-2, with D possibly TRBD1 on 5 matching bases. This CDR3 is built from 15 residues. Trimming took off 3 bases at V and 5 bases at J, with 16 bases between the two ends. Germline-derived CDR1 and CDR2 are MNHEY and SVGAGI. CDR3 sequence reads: CASSYGEGRNYGYTF. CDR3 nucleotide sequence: TGTGCCAGCAGTTATGGAGAGGGGCGCAATTATGGCTACACCTTC.

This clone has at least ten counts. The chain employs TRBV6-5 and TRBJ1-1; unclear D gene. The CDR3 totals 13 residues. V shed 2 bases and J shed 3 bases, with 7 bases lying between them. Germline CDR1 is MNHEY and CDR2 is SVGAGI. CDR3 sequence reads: CASSYESDTEAFF. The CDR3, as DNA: TGTGCCAGCAGTTACGAGTCTGACACTGAAGCTTTCTTT.

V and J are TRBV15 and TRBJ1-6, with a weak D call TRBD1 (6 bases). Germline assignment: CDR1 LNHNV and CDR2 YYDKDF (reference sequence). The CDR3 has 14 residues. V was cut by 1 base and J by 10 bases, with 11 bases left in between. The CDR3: CATSRVRGNSPLHF. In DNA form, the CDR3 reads TGTGCCACCAGCAGAGTTAGGGGGAACTCACCCCTCCACTTT.